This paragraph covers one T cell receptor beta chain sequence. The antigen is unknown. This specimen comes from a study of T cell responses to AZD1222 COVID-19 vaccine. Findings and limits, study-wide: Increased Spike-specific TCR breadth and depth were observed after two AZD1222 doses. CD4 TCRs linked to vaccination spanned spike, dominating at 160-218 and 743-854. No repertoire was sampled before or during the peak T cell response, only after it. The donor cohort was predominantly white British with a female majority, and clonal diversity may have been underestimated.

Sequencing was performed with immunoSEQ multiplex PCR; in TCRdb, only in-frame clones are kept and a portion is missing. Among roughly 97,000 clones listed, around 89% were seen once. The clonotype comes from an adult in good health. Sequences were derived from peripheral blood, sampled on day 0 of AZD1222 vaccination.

The CDR3 DNA follows: TGTGCCAGCAGCAAAGGTCGGGAAGGATGCTACGAGCAGTACTTC. Translation: CASSKGREGCYEQYF. The chain recombines TRBV21-1 with TRBJ2-7; the table's D call, TRBD2, was not checked against the DNA. TRBV21-1 is deemed a pseudogene. The CDR3 runs to 15 residues.